Presented here are 28 T cell receptor beta chains from one specimen sequenced in a study of control samples from healthy donors and cancer patients. Clones were read by immunoSEQ multiplex PCR, and TCRdb kept only the in-frame ones, dropping some. The profile shows about 150,000 clones, 91% of them singletons. The sequenced material came from blood. The receptors derive from a woman aged 40 to 50 in good health.

This chain links TRBV7-8 with TRBJ2-1, with D perhaps given as TRBD1 or TRBD2 (5 bases each). V was cut by 0 bases and J by 6 bases, with 12 bases left in between. CDR3 length: 15 amino acids. Looked up from germline, CDR1 is SGHVS and CDR2 is FQNEAQ. In DNA, the CDR3 is TGTGCCAGCAGCTTAGCGGGAGAGGGGCCCAATGAGCAGTTCTTC. Translated, it gives CASSLAGEGPNEQFF.

This chain joins TRBV28 and TRBJ1-4; 8 bases map to TRBD1. The germline V gene encodes CDR1 MDHEN and CDR2 SYDVKM. The V gene end was trimmed by 3 bases and the J gene end by 0 bases; junction bases not matched to a gene: 9. This CDR3 is built from 18 residues. This CDR3 is CASSFIFGTGATNEKLFF. CDR3 nucleotide sequence: TGTGCCAGCAGTTTTATTTTTGGGACAGGTGCAACTAATGAAAAACTGTTTTTT.

The chain combines TRBV12-5 with TRBJ2-7; D unclear. This CDR3 is 14 amino acids long. Trimming shortened V by 6 bases and J by 1 base, and 13 bases separated the two germline ends. Looked up from germline, CDR1 is LGHNT and CDR2 is FRNRAP. Written as DNA, the CDR3 is TGTGCTAGTGGCCAAGGTCCAGGATCCTACGAGCAGTACTTC. As protein: CASGQGPGSYEQYF.

This clone appeared once. CDR3 sequence (DNA): TGTGCCAGCTCCCCCGCCGTATCCATTGCTTCACCCCTCCACTTT. This sequence encodes CASSPAVSIASPLHF. The rearrangement links TRBV18 to TRBJ1-6; D ambiguous. The CDR3 contains 15 residues. V lost 6 bases and J 9 bases, leaving 18 bases between the germline ends. CDR1 and CDR2 from the germline V gene are KGHSH and LQKENI.

The rearrangement uses TRBV6-5 and TRBJ1-5; D is possibly TRBD1 (6 bases). V dropped 4 bases and J dropped 7 bases, with 11 bases sitting between them. The germline gives CDR1 MNHEY, CDR2 SVGAGI. This CDR3 comprises 13 residues. The CDR3 DNA is TGTGCCAGCAGTTCTTTGGGGGGCCAGCCCCAGCATTTT. It translates to CASSSLGGQPQHF.

J is TRBJ1-2 and V is TRBV5-6; perhaps TRBD1 as D (5 bases). V was cut by 6 bases and J by 3 bases, with 12 bases left in between. The CDR3 covers 13 residues. Germline V gene data show CDR1 as SGHDT and CDR2 as YYEEEE. The chain's CDR3 is CASKTRQHYGYTF. The DNA for the CDR3 is TGTGCCAGCAAAACTAGACAGCACTATGGCTACACCTTC. Full variable domain (rest looked up from reference TRBV5-6 and TRBJ1-2): DAGVTQSPTHLIKTRGQQVTLRCSPKSGHDTVSWYQQALGQGPQFIFQYYEEEERQRGNFPDRFSGHQFPNYSSELNVNALLLGDSALYLCASKTRQHYGYTFGSGTRLTVV.

The chain has TRBV29-1 and TRBJ2-5, with 11 bases fitting TRBD2. The CDR3 covers 15 residues. The trim removed 3 bases at V and 1 base at J, leaving 4 bases unmatched. CDR1 is SQVTM, CDR2 ANQGSEA, per germline. CDR3 amino acids: CSVDRLAGTQETQYF. The CDR3 DNA is TGCAGCGTTGACAGACTAGCGGGGACCCAAGAGACCCAGTACTTC.

This clone was seen just once. The chain couples TRBV6-5 to TRBJ2-7, with 11 bases identical to TRBD1. The CDR3 contains 15 residues. V dropped 0 bases and J dropped 4; count of bases not matched to a gene: 2. The germline V gene encodes CDR1 MNHEY and CDR2 SVGAGI. The CDR3: CASSYSGTGGYEQYF. The CDR3 DNA reads TGTGCCAGCAGTTACTCTGGGACAGGGGGGTACGAGCAGTACTTC.

This clone appeared once. The chain uses TRBV4-1 and TRBJ2-1; the D is unclear. The CDR3 has 14 amino acids. V was shortened by 2 bases and J by 6 bases, with 11 bases between the two germline ends. Germline-derived CDR1 and CDR2 are MGHRA and YSYEKL. DNA of the CDR3: TGCGCCAGCAGCCAACCTAGATCTCGCAATGAGCAGTTCTTC. Encoded protein: CASSQPRSRNEQFF.

The chain couples TRBV2 to TRBJ1-1; D gene ambiguous. Trimming stripped 6 bases from V and 1 base from J, with 15 bases between. The CDR3 spans 15 residues. CDR1 SNHLY and CDR2 FYNNEI come from the germline V gene. The CDR3 DNA reads as TGTGCCAGCAGACCGGACGTTTCGACGAACACTGAAGCTTTCTTT. This gives the protein CASRPDVSTNTEAFF.

V is TRBV7-2 and J is TRBJ2-1, with D perhaps TRBD1 or TRBD2 (5 bases each). The CDR3 spans 15 residues. CDR1 is SGHTA, CDR2 FQGNSA, per germline. With 6 bases removed from V and 2 bases from J, the gap between germline ends came to 14 bases. This CDR3 reads CASRVSWGTYNEQFF. The CDR3, as DNA: TGTGCCAGCAGAGTCTCGTGGGGGACCTACAATGAGCAGTTCTTC.

The chain is built from TRBV18 and TRBJ1-5; TRBD1 is a possible D gene (5 bases). The CDR3 is made up of 14 amino acids. V was clipped by 2 bases and J by 4 bases, with 9 bases between them. Germline values: CDR1 KGHSH, CDR2 LQKENI. CDR3 DNA sequence: TGTGCCAGCTCACCATCAGGGTTTAATCAGCCCCAGCATTTT. This translates into CASSPSGFNQPQHF.

V is TRBV5-1 and J is TRBJ2-5; D remains ambiguous. The CDR3 has 11 residues. The V and J ends lost 6 bases and 2 bases respectively, with 5 bases between them. Germline values: CDR1 SGHRS, CDR2 YFSETQ. The CDR3 DNA follows: TGCGCCAGCAAGGAGCAAGAGACCCAGTACTTC. Encoded protein: CASKEQETQYF.

The chain couples TRBV10-3 to TRBJ1-2; the D gene is possibly TRBD1 (5 bases). Germline V CDR1 and CDR2: ENHRY, SYGVKD. The CDR3 is 15 amino acids. Between the trimmed V and J ends, which lost 0 bases and 6 bases, there was a span of 14 bases. CDR3 region: CAISESGGRNDGYTF. DNA of the CDR3: TGTGCCATCAGTGAGTCCGGGGGGAGGAACGATGGCTACACCTTC.

This rearrangement joins TRBV3-1 (or the pseudogene TRBV3-2) to TRBJ1-3; D is perhaps TRBD1 (5 bases). V lost 4 bases and J 0 bases, leaving 13 bases between the germline ends. Germline-derived CDR1 and CDR2 are LGHDT and YNNKEL (reference sequence). There are 16 residues in the CDR3. The CDR3, as DNA: TGTGCCAGCAGCCGAACGGGGCTGGCCTCTGGAAACACCATATATTTT. It translates to CASSRTGLASGNTIYF.

The chain combines TRBV5-1 with TRBJ2-1, with D perhaps TRBD1 (6 bases). V was pared by 7 bases and J by 9 bases, with 23 bases between. This CDR3 region has 15 residues. CDR1 and CDR2 (germline): SGHRS, YFSETQ. CDR3 loop: CASGTGGAGIGEQFF. In DNA, the CDR3 is TGCGCCAGCGGTACTGGGGGCGCAGGGATTGGTGAGCAGTTCTTC. The full variable domain, its missing parts supplied by reference TRBV5-1 and TRBJ2-1, is KAGVTQTPRYLIKTRGQQVTLSCSPISGHRSVSWYQQTPGQGLQFLFEYFSETQRNKGNFPGRFSGRQFSNSRSEMNVSTLELGDSALYLCASGTGGAGIGEQFFGPGTRLTVL.

CDR3 sequence (DNA): TGTGCCAGCAGTAGGGAGTGGACTGAAGCTTTCTTT. It is translated as CASSREWTEAFF. This rearrangement joins TRBV12-3 or TRBV12-4 to TRBJ1-1; unclear D gene. The CDR3 has 12 amino acids. V gave up 5 bases and J gave up 5 bases, with 9 bases separating them.

The chain uses TRBV4-2 and TRBJ2-3; D gene unclear. Trimming shortened V by 2 bases and J by 2 bases, and 2 bases separated the two germline ends. Germline V gene lookup returns CDR1 LGHNA and CDR2 YNFKEQ. The CDR3 is 12 residues long. The CDR3 sequence: CASSQYTDTQYF. CDR3 nucleotides: TGTGCCAGCAGCCAATACACAGATACGCAGTATTTT.

The genes are TRBV5-5 and TRBJ1-3, with a tentative D call TRBD1 (5 bases). CDR1 is SGHKS and CDR2 is YYEKEE in the germline V gene (reference sequence). The CDR3 totals 15 residues. V lost 3 bases and J 5 bases, leaving 15 bases between the germline ends. For the CDR3, the DNA is TGTGCCAGCAGCTCAGACGACAGAAGAAGAAACACCATATATTTT. Encoded protein: CASSSDDRRRNTIYF.

The rearrangement uses TRBV27 and TRBJ1-3; D is undetermined. Trimming removed 8 bases from V and 4 bases from J, with 27 bases in between. Per the germline V gene, CDR1 is MNHEY and CDR2 is SMNVEV (reference sequence). The CDR3 totals 18 residues. The CDR3 coding sequence is TGTGCCAGCTCTAAAATTTGGGGAAGCAGGTTTGGAGGAAACACCATATATTTT. The encoded protein is CASSKIWGSRFGGNTIYF.

J is TRBJ1-5 and V is TRBV12-3 or TRBV12-4; D remains unclear. With 4 bases removed from V and 0 bases from J, the gap between germline ends came to 4 bases. The CDR3 length is 13 residues. As DNA, the CDR3 is TGTGCCAGCAGTTCATCTAGCAATCAGCCCCAGCATTTT. This codes for CASSSSSNQPQHF.

CDR3 residues: CASSIQGFANTEAFF. The CDR3 DNA follows: TGTGCCAGCAGTATACAGGGGTTTGCGAACACTGAAGCTTTCTTT. This sequence joins TRBV2 and TRBJ1-1; 7 bases are shared with TRBD1. J gave up 1 base and V 5 bases, and 7 bases lay outside the gene matches. This CDR3 is built from 15 residues. Per germline, CDR1 SNHLY and CDR2 FYNNEI.

This clone was found once. This rearrangement joins TRBV19 to TRBJ1-3; no firm D call. Trimming stripped 9 bases from V and 0 bases from J, with 15 bases between. Germline-derived CDR1 and CDR2 are LNHDA and SQIVND (reference sequence). The CDR3 loop spans 15 amino acids. CDR3 sequence reads: CASRTETYSGNTIYF. DNA for the CDR3: TGTGCCAGCCGAACAGAGACTTACTCTGGAAACACCATATATTTT.

V is TRBV4-1 and J is TRBJ1-4, with D uncertain. The germline V and J ends were trimmed by 0 bases and 7 bases, with 3 bases remaining between them. Germline V gene lookup returns CDR1 MGHRA and CDR2 YSYEKL. CDR3 length: 12 amino acids. CDR3 sequence (DNA): TGCGCCAGCAGCCAAGAGTTTGAAAAACTGTTTTTT. This translates into CASSQEFEKLFF.

This chain joins TRBV7-2 and TRBJ1-2; no clear D gene. V lost 5 bases and J lost 2, with 12 bases in between. Germline lookup yields CDR1 SGHTA and CDR2 FQGNSA. This CDR3 is 14 amino acids long. The CDR3 loop reads CASSGLGRNYGYTF. CDR3 bases: TGTGCCAGCAGCGGGCTGGGAAGAAACTATGGCTACACCTTC.

This chain joins TRBV19 and TRBJ1-3, with D perhaps matching TRBD1 (6 bases). The V and J ends lost 6 bases and 0 bases respectively, with 12 bases between them. Germline values: CDR1 LNHDA, CDR2 SQIVND (reference sequence). The CDR3 length is 15 residues. CDR3 sequence reads: CASSAGAGSGNTIYF. DNA of the CDR3: TGTGCCAGTAGCGCAGGGGCGGGCTCTGGAAACACCATATATTTT.

This chain links TRBV7-3 with TRBJ1-1, with 10 bases lining up with TRBD1. The germline V gene encodes CDR1 SGHTA and CDR2 FQGTGA. The V gene end was trimmed by 4 bases and the J gene end by 0 bases; junction bases not matched to a gene: 5. The CDR3 length is 16 residues. The chain's CDR3 is CASSWDRGLMNTEAFF. CDR3 coding DNA: TGTGCCAGCAGCTGGGACAGGGGATTAATGAACACTGAAGCTTTCTTT.

The rearrangement links TRBV11-2 to TRBJ1-1, with a possible D match to TRBD1 (6 bases). Germline V CDR1 and CDR2: SGHAT, FQNNGV. The V and J ends lost 2 bases and 3 bases respectively, with 22 bases between them. CDR3 size: 18 residues. CDR3 DNA sequence: TGTGCCAGCAGCTTAAATGGGGCGATTTGGGGGGCGGACACTGAAGCTTTCTTT. It specifies CASSLNGAIWGADTEAFF.